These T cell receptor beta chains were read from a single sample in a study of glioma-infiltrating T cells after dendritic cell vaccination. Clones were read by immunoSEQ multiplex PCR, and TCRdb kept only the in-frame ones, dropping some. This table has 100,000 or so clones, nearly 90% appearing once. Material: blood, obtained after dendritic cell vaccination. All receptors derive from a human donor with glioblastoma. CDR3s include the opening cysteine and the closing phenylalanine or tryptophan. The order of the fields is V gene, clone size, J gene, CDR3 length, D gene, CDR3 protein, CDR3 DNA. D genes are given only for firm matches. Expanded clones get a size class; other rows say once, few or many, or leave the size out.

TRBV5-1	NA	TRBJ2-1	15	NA	CASSLIQGAYNEQFF	TGCGCCAGCAGCTTAATACAGGGAGCCTACAATGAGCAGTTCTTC
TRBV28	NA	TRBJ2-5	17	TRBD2	CASSSSGLAGGMKTQYF	TGTGCCAGCAGCTCATCAGGACTAGCGGGAGGAATGAAGACCCAGTACTTC
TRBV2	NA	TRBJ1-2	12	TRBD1	CATGGMVDGYTF	TGTGCCACAGGGGGGATGGTCGACGGCTACACCTTC
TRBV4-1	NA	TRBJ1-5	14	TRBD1	CASSRQGLGQPQHF	TGCGCCAGCAGCCGACAGGGGTTGGGTCAGCCCCAGCATTTT
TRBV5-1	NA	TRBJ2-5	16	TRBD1	CASSPGTALRGETQYF	TGCGCCAGCAGCCCCGGGACAGCCCTTAGGGGAGAGACCCAGTACTTC
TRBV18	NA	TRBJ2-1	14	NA	CASSPATSKNEQFF	TGTGCCAGCTCACCCGCGACTAGTAAGAATGAGCAGTTCTTC
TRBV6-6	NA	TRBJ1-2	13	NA	CASNSLGGYGYTF	TGTGCCAGCAACTCCCTTGGAGGGTATGGCTACACCTTC
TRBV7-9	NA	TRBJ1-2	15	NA	CASSLVGGGANGYTF	TGTGCCAGCAGCTTAGTTGGTGGGGGCGCGAATGGCTACACCTTC
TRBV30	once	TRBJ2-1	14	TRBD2	CAWTSGGSYNEQFF	TGTGCCTGGACTAGCGGTGGGTCCTACAATGAGCAGTTCTTC
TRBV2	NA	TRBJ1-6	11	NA	CASTERTPLHF	TGTGCCAGCACAGAGCGTACACCCCTCCACTTT
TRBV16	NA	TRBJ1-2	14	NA	CASSHGGADYGYTF	TGTGCCAGCAGCCATGGGGGCGCCGACTATGGCTACACCTTC
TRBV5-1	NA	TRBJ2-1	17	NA	CASSLDSILRSYNEQFF	TGCGCCAGCAGCTTGGATAGCATCCTAAGATCCTACAATGAGCAGTTCTTC
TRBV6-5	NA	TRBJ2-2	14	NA	CASRVLVSAGELFF	TGTGCCAGCAGAGTACTAGTTTCCGCCGGGGAGCTGTTTTTT
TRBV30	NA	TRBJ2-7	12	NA	CAWSLLSPEQYF	TGTGCCTGGAGTCTCCTAAGTCCCGAGCAGTACTTC
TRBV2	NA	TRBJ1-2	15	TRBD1	CASSGGQGVNYGYTF	TGTGCCAGCAGTGGGGGACAGGGGGTTAACTATGGCTACACCTTC
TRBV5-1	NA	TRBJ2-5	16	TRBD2	CASSLFPAGVAETQYF	TGCGCCAGCAGCTTGTTCCCAGCGGGAGTCGCAGAGACCCAGTACTTC
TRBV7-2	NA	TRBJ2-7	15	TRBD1	CASSRDRFLTYEQYF	TGTGCCAGCAGCCGGGACAGATTCCTCACCTACGAGCAGTACTTC
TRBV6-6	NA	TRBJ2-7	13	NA	CASKVRDSYEQYF	TGTGCCAGCAAGGTCAGGGACTCCTACGAGCAGTACTTC
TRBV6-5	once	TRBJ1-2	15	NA	CASSYAAGEVNGYTF	TGTGCCAGCAGTTATGCGGCAGGGGAAGTCAATGGCTACACCTTC
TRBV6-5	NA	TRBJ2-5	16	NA	CASSYSPGDSGETQYF	TGTGCCAGCAGTTACTCCCCGGGGGATAGCGGAGAGACCCAGTACTTC
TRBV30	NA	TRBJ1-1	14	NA	CAWSLMAGVTEAFF	TGTGCCTGGAGTCTCATGGCCGGGGTCACTGAAGCTTTCTTT
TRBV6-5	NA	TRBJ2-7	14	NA	CAISVSGGGNEQYF	TGTGCCATCAGTGTTTCCGGGGGAGGAAACGAGCAGTACTTC
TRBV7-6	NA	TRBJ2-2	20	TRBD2	CASSKRLAGGPIPNTGELFF	TGTGCCAGCAGCAAAAGACTAGCGGGAGGGCCTATTCCGAACACCGGGGAGCTGTTTTTT
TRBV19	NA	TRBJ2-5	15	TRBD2	CASSYAGGWQETQYF	TGTGCCAGTAGTTACGCGGGAGGATGGCAAGAGACCCAGTACTTC